These 8 T cell receptor beta chains share one sample of origin, sequenced in a study of blood T cell repertoires in COVID-19. Clones were sequenced by immunoSEQ multiplex PCR, and TCRdb holds only the in-frame ones, with some missing. The sample holds about 250,000 clones, 65% to 85% seen once. Sequenced: peripheral blood. All receptors come from an elderly man with acute or convalescent COVID-19.

The chain carries TRBV10-3 and TRBJ2-5; perhaps TRBD2 as D (6 bases). CDR3 size: 13 residues. Looked up from germline, CDR1 is ENHRY and CDR2 is SYGVKD. The ends were cut back, 7 bases at V and 3 bases at J, with 12 bases in the middle. CDR3 region: CAITGSSEETQYF. CDR3 DNA sequence: TGTGCCATCACCGGGTCTAGCGAAGAGACCCAGTACTTC.

There are a few counts of this clone. V and J are TRBV5-1 and TRBJ2-3; the match to TRBD1 covers 10 bases. Germline trimming cut 0 bases from V and 9 bases from J; bases unmatched to any gene: 7. Per the germline V gene, CDR1 is SGHRS and CDR2 is YFSETQ. This CDR3 is 15 amino acids long. CDR3 amino acids: CASSLEGTGVRTQYF. In nucleotides, the CDR3 is TGCGCCAGCAGCTTGGAGGGGACAGGGGTAAGGACGCAGTATTTT.

The chain joins TRBV4-2 to TRBJ1-5, with unresolved D. The V gene lost 0 bases and the J gene lost 0 bases, with 6 bases spanning the gap. The CDR3 consists of 15 residues. Germline V lookup: CDR1 LGHNA, CDR2 YNFKEQ. The CDR3 sequence is CASSQDRLSNQPQHF. The CDR3 coding sequence is TGTGCCAGCAGCCAAGACAGACTTAGCAATCAGCCCCAGCATTTT.

The rearrangement links TRBV6-4 to TRBJ2-2; D remains ambiguous. Germline V CDR1 and CDR2: MRHNA, SNTAGT. The V and J ends lost 2 bases and 0 bases respectively, with 10 bases between them. This CDR3 is 16 amino acids long. The CDR3 is CASSDVLTANTGELFF. DNA of the CDR3: TGTGCCAGCAGTGACGTTTTAACAGCGAACACCGGGGAGCTGTTTTTT.

The rearrangement uses TRBV27 and TRBJ2-3; possibly TRBD2 for D (5 bases). The CDR3 has 14 amino acids. Germline V gene lookup returns CDR1 MNHEY and CDR2 SMNVEV (reference sequence). The V end lost 5 bases, the J end lost 0 bases, and 9 bases lay between the germline ends. The CDR3 nucleotides read TGTGCCAGCAGTAACCGGGGTAGCACAGATACGCAGTATTTT. Translating it yields CASSNRGSTDTQYF.

The rearrangement joins TRBV11-2 to TRBJ2-7, with D maybe TRBD2 (5 bases). V was pared by 5 bases and J by 3 bases, with 8 bases between. This CDR3 spans 12 amino acids. The germline CDR1 and CDR2 sequences are SGHAT and FQNNGV. The CDR3 protein is CASSARGYEQYF. CDR3 nucleotides: TGTGCCAGCAGCGCTCGGGGCTACGAGCAGTACTTC.

The chain has TRBV5-4 and TRBJ2-2, with D maybe TRBD1 (6 bases). The CDR3 runs to 18 residues. V was shortened by 0 bases and J by 5 bases, with 20 bases between the two germline ends. Per germline, CDR1 SGHNT and CDR2 YYREEE (reference sequence). CDR3 sequence reads: CASSLVGGQSGRTGELFF. The CDR3 bases are TGTGCCAGCAGCTTGGTAGGGGGACAAAGCGGACGGACCGGGGAGCTGTTTTTT.

The chain employs TRBV5-1 and TRBJ2-2; D gene unclear. This CDR3 comprises 15 residues. The germline CDR1 and CDR2 sequences are SGHRS and YFSETQ. V gave up 3 bases and J gave up 0 bases, with 9 bases separating them. The CDR3 nucleotides are TGCGCCAGCAGCTCCACGACAACGAACACCGGGGAGCTGTTTTTT. This encodes CASSSTTTNTGELFF.